Described below is a single T cell receptor beta chain sequence and its context. As yet, its antigen is unknown. T-allo10 cells from the graft donor were described as anergic, host-alloantigen-specific, and alloantigen-specific suppressors. One entry per CDR3 protein results from TCRdb running MiXCR on the reads. The table has over 55,000 distinct CDR3 sequences, 50% to 70% seen once. The data stem from a study of type 1 regulatory T cells. Background on the study: T-allo10 is a Tr1-enriched, alloantigen-specific CD4 T cell product made in vitro.

V lost 2 bases, J lost 6 bases, and 20 bases lay in between. The germline gives CDR1 SGHNT, CDR2 YYREEE (reference sequence). The CDR3 extends over 16 amino acids. The rearrangement uses TRBV5-4 and TRBJ2-5; possible D gene TRBD2, 5 bases. Material for sequencing was cultured T cells, either the whole culture or a sorted T cell fraction (not recorded which). Subset denoted: Tr1-enriched cell product generated in vitro against host alloantigens. The clonotype was recovered from a human donor in good health. The CDR3 loop reads CASSLSGSGPLQTQYF. The CDR3 coding sequence is TGTGCCAGCAGCTTATCGGGATCCGGACCCTTGCAGACCCAGTACTTC.